The T cell receptor (beta chain) described here comes from a study of blood T cell repertoires in COVID-19. Across the study: The cDNA or gDNA used as material had been derived from T cells, B-cell-depleted T cells, or PBMCs.

Study processing details: Estimates of nucleated cell counts were drawn from the amplification of reference gene primers. Here immunoSEQ multiplex PCR was the method, and the copy in TCRdb shows in-frame clones only, minus some. The V and J calls and clone size come from that table; D and trimming were worked out from the DNA. The repertoire includes about 240,000 clones, about 80% of them detected once, and roughly a tenth sits in the top ten. CDR3 size: 15 residues. CDR1 is SGDLS and CDR2 is YYNGEE in the germline V gene. Trimming stripped 4 bases from V and 2 bases from J, with 13 bases between. The sequencing input was peripheral blood. The sequence was obtained from a woman older than 75 with acute or convalescent COVID-19. This rearrangement joins TRBV9 to TRBJ2-1, with D possibly TRBD2 on 6 matching bases. CDR3 nucleotides: TGTGCCAGCAGCCACGGGACTCCGACCTACAATGAGCAGTTCTTC. This sequence encodes CASSHGTPTYNEQFF.